These 17 T cell receptor beta chains were all obtained from the same sample, sequenced in a study of OX40 agonist ivuxolimab in advanced cancers. Libraries were prepared by immunoSEQ multiplex PCR; TCRdb keeps only in-frame clonotypes and omits some of them. Of approximately 75,000 clones in the sample, 90% were seen once. The source material was CD4+ or CD8+ T cells sorted from blood, sampled in a trial of the OX40 agonist ivuxolimab. The receptor set was obtained from an adult with an advanced solid tumor such as melanoma, head and neck, liver or kidney cancer.

This clone has only a few counts. The rearrangement joins TRBV6-5 to TRBJ1-1; D remains unclear. CDR1 and CDR2 (germline): MNHEY, SVGAGI. Deletions cut 6 bases from V and 3 bases from J, with 14 bases between. CDR3 length: 14 residues. The CDR3 spells CASRSLFRDTEAFF. The CDR3 DNA follows: TGTGCCAGCAGGTCACTATTCCGTGACACTGAAGCTTTCTTT.

The V gene is TRBV7-2, the J gene TRBJ1-5; D unresolved. Germline values: CDR1 SGHTA, CDR2 FQGNSA. The V gene lost 5 bases and the J gene lost 2 bases, with 16 bases spanning the gap. CDR3 size: 16 residues. For the CDR3, the DNA is TGTGCCAGCAGCCCTGGTTGGAGGCTCGGCAATCAGCCCCAGCATTTT. Protein: CASSPGWRLGNQPQHF.

The rearrangement joins TRBV5-1 to TRBJ1-4; weak D call: TRBD1 (5 bases). The germline V gene encodes CDR1 SGHRS and CDR2 YFSETQ. Trimming shortened V by 0 bases and J by 13 bases, and 19 bases separated the two germline ends. The CDR3 consists of 15 residues. The CDR3 region is CASSLAGTHYEILFF. CDR3 nucleotide sequence: TGCGCCAGCAGCTTGGCCGGGACGCATTATGAGATACTGTTTTTT.

The rearrangement joins TRBV5-1 to TRBJ1-6; TRBD1 matches 11 bases. Germline V gene data show CDR1 as SGHRS and CDR2 as YFSETQ. The CDR3 is made up of 17 amino acids. The J segment lost 0 bases and the V segment lost 4 bases, leaving 3 bases of the junction unmatched. In DNA form, the CDR3 reads TGCGCCAGCAGCCTGGGGACAGGGGGCTCCTATAATTCACCCCTCCACTTT. This translates into CASSLGTGGSYNSPLHF.

This sequence joins TRBV5-6 and TRBJ1-1, with TRBD1 as a possible D gene (6 bases). CDR1 and CDR2 (germline): SGHDT, YYEEEE. Trimming shortened V by 5 bases and J by 3 bases, and 14 bases separated the two germline ends. This CDR3 is 14 amino acids long. This chain's CDR3 is CASRQGTLDTEAFF. In DNA, the CDR3 is TGTGCCAGCAGGCAAGGGACATTGGACACTGAAGCTTTCTTT.

V and J are TRBV10-3 and TRBJ1-1; 12 nucleotides match TRBD1. The CDR3 totals 15 residues. V lost 4 bases and J lost 3; bases outside the gene matches: 3. The germline V gene encodes CDR1 ENHRY and CDR2 SYGVKD. DNA of the CDR3: TGTGCCATCAGTGGGGACAGGGGGCGCGACACTGAAGCTTTCTTT. Its translation is CAISGDRGRDTEAFF.

The chain employs TRBV7-8 and TRBJ2-7; D is unclear. The V gene's germline CDR1 is SGHVS and CDR2 FQNEAQ. Trimming cost V 1 base and J 2 bases, with 9 bases left between them. The CDR3 is 14 residues long. The DNA of the CDR3 is TGTGCCAGCAGCTTAGTACACGGACCCTACGAGCAGTACTTC. This sequence encodes CASSLVHGPYEQYF.

The rearrangement joins TRBV10-1 to TRBJ2-7; D possibly corresponds to TRBD1 (6 bases). Deletions cut 9 bases from V and 3 bases from J, with 24 bases between. The CDR3 consists of 16 residues. Germline lookup yields CDR1 WNHNN and CDR2 SYGVQD (reference sequence). This CDR3 is CARIPHRQVNHYEQYF. CDR3 DNA sequence: TGCGCCAGGATACCCCACCGACAGGTAAATCACTACGAGCAGTACTTC.

This chain joins TRBV7-8 and TRBJ2-1; TRBD2 matches 11 bases. J gave up 8 bases and V 3 bases, and 6 bases lay outside the gene matches. Germline CDR1 and CDR2: SGHVS and FQNEAQ. The CDR3 covers 15 residues. The CDR3 sequence: CASSLLAGGQYEQFF. The CDR3 nucleotides read TGTGCCAGCAGCTTGCTAGCGGGGGGCCAGTATGAGCAGTTCTTC.

The gene calls are TRBV19 and TRBJ2-1; D unclear. The V end was cut by 1 base, the J end by 4 bases, with 8 bases between. The CDR3 is made up of 14 amino acids. Germline-derived CDR1 and CDR2 are LNHDA and SQIVND (reference sequence). CDR3 loop: CASSIGAAYNEQFF. CDR3 coding DNA: TGTGCCAGTAGTATAGGGGCAGCTTACAATGAGCAGTTCTTC.

The chain couples TRBV6-4 to TRBJ2-1; possible D gene TRBD2, 7 bases. CDR1 and CDR2 (germline): MRHNA, SNTAGT. V was trimmed by 0 bases and J by 7 bases, leaving 13 bases between them. The CDR3 contains 15 residues. CDR3 nucleotide sequence: TGTGCCAGCAGTGACTCACGGCGGGGGCGGAATGAGCAGTTCTTC. Its translation: CASSDSRRGRNEQFF.

The chain links TRBV15 to TRBJ2-3, with TRBD1 as a possible D gene (6 bases). The CDR3 has 17 residues. Germline lookup yields CDR1 LNHNV and CDR2 YYDKDF (reference sequence). Trimming stripped 4 bases from V and 0 bases from J, with 17 bases between. In DNA form, the CDR3 reads TGTGCCACCAGCACTATGTCGGGGACAACTAGCACAGATACGCAGTATTTT. Translation: CATSTMSGTTSTDTQYF. Supplemented by reference TRBV15 and TRBJ2-3, the full variable domain reads DAMVIQNPRYQVTQFGKPVTLSCSQTLNHNVMYWYQQKSSQAPKLLFHYYDKDFNNEADTPDNFQSRRPNTSFCFLDIRSPGLGDTAMYLCATSTMSGTTSTDTQYFGPGTRLTVL.

This rearrangement joins TRBV6-6 to TRBJ2-1, with a possible D match to TRBD2 (6 bases). Trimming took 6 bases from V and 4 from J, leaving 16 bases between them. The CDR3 has 15 residues. Germline V gene data show CDR1 as MNHNY and CDR2 as SVGAGI (reference sequence). The DNA of the CDR3 is TGTGCCAGCAGCCAGTCTAGCGCTCAGTACAATGAGCAGTTCTTC. Its protein product is CASSQSSAQYNEQFF.

The chain employs TRBV5-1 and TRBJ2-2, with a weak D call TRBD1 (5 bases). This CDR3 has 14 residues. Germline V gene sequence: CDR1 SGHRS, CDR2 YFSETQ. V lost 3 bases and J lost 4, with 10 bases in between. The DNA for the CDR3 is TGCGCCAGCAGCTCCGACAGTACCACCGGGGAGCTGTTTTTT. Its translation: CASSSDSTTGELFF.

This chain links TRBV4-2 with TRBJ1-3; no firm D call. The V gene lost 4 bases and the J gene lost 4 bases, with 17 bases spanning the gap. CDR1 is LGHNA and CDR2 is YNFKEQ in the germline V gene. The CDR3 totals 16 residues. The CDR3 reads CASSLEPLLPGNTIYF. DNA for the CDR3: TGTGCCAGCAGCCTCGAGCCTCTACTACCCGGAAACACCATATATTTT.

The chain couples TRBV18 to TRBJ1-4, with TRBD1 identical over 10 bases. V dropped 2 bases and J dropped 10; count of bases not matched to a gene: 7. The CDR3 has 15 amino acids. The germline V gene has CDR1 KGHSH and CDR2 LQKENI. The CDR3 protein is CASSPAGTGVGKLFF. The CDR3 bases are TGTGCCAGCTCACCAGCCGGGACAGGGGTTGGAAAACTGTTTTTT.

This chain uses TRBV7-9 with TRBJ2-5; 13 bases are shared with TRBD2. The germline V gene encodes CDR1 SEHNR and CDR2 FQNEAQ (reference sequence). J was trimmed by 1 base and V by 10 bases; bases with no gene match: 6. CDR3 length: 15 amino acids. The CDR3 DNA sequence: TGTGCCATCTCCGGGACTAGCGGGACCCAAGAGACCCAGTACTTC. Protein product: CAISGTSGTQETQYF. The full variable domain, its missing parts supplied by reference TRBV7-9 and TRBJ2-5, is DTGVSQNPRHKITKRGQNVTFRCDPISEHNRLYWYRQTLGQGPEFLTYFQNEAQLEKSRLLSDRFSAERPKGSFSTLEIQRTEQGDSAMYLCAISGTSGTQETQYFGPGTRLLVL.